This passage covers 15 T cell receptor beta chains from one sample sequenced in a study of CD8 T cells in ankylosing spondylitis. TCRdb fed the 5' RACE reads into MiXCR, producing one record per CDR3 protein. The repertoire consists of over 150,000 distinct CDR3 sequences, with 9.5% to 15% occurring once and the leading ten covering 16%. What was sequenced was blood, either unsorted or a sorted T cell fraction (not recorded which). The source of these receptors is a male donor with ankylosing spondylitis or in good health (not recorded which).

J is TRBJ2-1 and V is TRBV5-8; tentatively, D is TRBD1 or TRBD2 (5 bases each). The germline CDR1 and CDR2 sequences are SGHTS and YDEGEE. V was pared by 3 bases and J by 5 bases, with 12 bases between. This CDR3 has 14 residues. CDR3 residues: CASSWGPTHNEQFF. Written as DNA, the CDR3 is TGTGCCAGCAGCTGGGGACCGACTCACAATGAGCAGTTCTTC.

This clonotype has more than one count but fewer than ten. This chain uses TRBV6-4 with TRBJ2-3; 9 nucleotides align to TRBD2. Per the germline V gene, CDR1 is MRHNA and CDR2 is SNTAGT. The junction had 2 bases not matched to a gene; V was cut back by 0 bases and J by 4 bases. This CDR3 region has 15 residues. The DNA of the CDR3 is TGTGCCAGCAGTGACTCGAGCGGGGGGTCAGATACGCAGTATTTT. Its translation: CASSDSSGGSDTQYF.

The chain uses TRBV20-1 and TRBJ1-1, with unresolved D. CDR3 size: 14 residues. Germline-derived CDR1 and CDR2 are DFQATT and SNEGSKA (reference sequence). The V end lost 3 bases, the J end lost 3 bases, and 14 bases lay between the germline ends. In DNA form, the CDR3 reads TGCAGTGCTAGTGAATTTTCCGCGGACACTGAAGCTTTCTTT. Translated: CSASEFSADTEAFF.

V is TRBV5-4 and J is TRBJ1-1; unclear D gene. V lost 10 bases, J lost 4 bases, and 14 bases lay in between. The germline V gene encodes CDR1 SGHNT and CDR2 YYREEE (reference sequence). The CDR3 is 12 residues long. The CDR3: CAFSNGPTEAFF. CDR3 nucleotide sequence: TGTGCCTTCTCCAATGGGCCCACTGAAGCTTTCTTT.

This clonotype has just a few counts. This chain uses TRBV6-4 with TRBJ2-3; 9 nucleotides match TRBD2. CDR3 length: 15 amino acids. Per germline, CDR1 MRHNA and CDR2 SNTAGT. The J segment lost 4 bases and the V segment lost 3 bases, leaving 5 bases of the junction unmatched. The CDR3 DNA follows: TGTGCCAGCAGTGAAGTTGCGGGAGGGTCAGATACGCAGTATTTT. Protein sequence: CASSEVAGGSDTQYF.

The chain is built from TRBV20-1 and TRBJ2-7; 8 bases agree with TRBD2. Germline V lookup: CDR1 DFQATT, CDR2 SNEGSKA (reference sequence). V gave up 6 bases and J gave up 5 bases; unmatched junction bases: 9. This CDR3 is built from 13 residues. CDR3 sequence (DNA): TGCAGTGCGCCGGGACTAGAGGGTGACGAGCAGTACTTC. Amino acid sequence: CSAPGLEGDEQYF.

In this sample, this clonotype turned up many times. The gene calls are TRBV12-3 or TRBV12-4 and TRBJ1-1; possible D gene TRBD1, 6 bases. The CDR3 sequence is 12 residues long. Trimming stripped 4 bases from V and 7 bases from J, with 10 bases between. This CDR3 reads CASSWGAREAFF. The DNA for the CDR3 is TGTGCCAGCAGTTGGGGGGCCCGTGAAGCTTTCTTT.

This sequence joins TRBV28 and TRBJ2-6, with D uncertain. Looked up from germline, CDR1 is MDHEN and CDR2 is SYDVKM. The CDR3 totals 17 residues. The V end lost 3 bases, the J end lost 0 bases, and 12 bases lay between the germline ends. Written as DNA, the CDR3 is TGTGCCAGCAGTTTTGGTCCCTTGCTCTCTGGGGCCAACGTCCTGACTTTC. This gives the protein CASSFGPLLSGANVLTF. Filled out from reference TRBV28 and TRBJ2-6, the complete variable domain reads DVKVTQSSRYLVKRTGEKVFLECVQDMDHENMFWYRQDPGLGLRLIYFSYDVKMKEKGDIPEGYSVSREKKERFSLILESASTNQTSMYLCASSFGPLLSGANVLTFGAGSRLTVL.

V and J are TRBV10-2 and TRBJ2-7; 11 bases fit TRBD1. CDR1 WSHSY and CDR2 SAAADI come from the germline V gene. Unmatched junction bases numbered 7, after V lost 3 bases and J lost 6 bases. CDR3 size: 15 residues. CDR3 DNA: TGCGCCAGCAGTGAACTAGGACAGGGGGCGGTCGAGCAGTACTTC. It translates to CASSELGQGAVEQYF.

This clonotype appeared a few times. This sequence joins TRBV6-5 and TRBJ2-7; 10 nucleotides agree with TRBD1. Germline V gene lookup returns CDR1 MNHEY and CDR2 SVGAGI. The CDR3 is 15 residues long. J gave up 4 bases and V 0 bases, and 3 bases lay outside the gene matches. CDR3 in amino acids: CASSYSDRGRYEQYF. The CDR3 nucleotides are TGTGCCAGCAGTTACTCGGACAGGGGGAGGTACGAGCAGTACTTC.

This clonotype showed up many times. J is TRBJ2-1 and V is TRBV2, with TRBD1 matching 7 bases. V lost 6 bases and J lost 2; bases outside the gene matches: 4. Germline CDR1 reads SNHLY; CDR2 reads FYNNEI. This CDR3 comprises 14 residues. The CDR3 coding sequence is TGTGCCAGCAGGGCGAGGGGGCCCTACAATGAGCAGTTCTTC. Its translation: CASRARGPYNEQFF. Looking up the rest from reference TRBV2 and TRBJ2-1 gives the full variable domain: EPEVTQTPSHQVTQMGQEVILRCVPISNHLYFYWYRQILGQKVEFLVSFYNNEISEKSEIFDDQFSVERPDGSNFTLKIRSTKLEDSAMYFCASRARGPYNEQFFGPGTRLTVL.

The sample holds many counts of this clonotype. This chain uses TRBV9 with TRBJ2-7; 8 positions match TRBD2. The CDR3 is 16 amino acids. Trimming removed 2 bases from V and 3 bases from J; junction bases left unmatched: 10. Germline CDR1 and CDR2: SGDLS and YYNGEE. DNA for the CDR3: TGTGCCAGCAGCGTCAGCGGGAGTAATCCCAACTACGAGCAGTACTTC. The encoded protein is CASSVSGSNPNYEQYF.

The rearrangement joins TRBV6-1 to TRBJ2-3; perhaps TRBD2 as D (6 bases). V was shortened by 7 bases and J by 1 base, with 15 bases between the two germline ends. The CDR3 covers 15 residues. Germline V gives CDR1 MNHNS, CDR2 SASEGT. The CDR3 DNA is TGTGCCAGCACAAAACTAGCCGGGGGCACAGATACGCAGTATTTT. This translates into CASTKLAGGTDTQYF.

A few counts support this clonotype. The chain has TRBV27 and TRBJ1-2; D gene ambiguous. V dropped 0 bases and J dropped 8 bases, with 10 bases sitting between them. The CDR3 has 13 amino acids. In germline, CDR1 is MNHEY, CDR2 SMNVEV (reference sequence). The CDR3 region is CASSLSKAEGYTF. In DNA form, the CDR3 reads TGTGCCAGCAGTTTATCCAAGGCGGAGGGCTACACCTTC.

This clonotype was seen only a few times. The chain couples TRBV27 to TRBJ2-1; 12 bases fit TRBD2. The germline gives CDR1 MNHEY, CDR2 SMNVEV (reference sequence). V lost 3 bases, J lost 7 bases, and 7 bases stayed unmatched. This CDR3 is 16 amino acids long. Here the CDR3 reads CASSFPSGGEGNEQFF. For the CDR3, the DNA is TGTGCCAGCAGTTTCCCTAGCGGGGGGGAGGGGAATGAGCAGTTCTTC.